This passage covers 30 T cell receptor beta chains from one sample sequenced in a study of vaccination and CD4 T cells after COVID-19. No antigen has been identified for these receptors. With the Oncomine TCR Beta short-read assay, DNA from cultured CD4+ T cells was sequenced. TCRdb re-called the PCR reads with MiXCR, one entry per CDR3 protein. The sample lists 20,000 to 25,000 distinct CDR3 sequences, approximately 29% seen once, with around an eighth in the top ten. Treatment meaning: roughly 11-day PBMC culture with coronavirus spike peptide pools or control peptides (ViraFEST assay). Sequences were obtained from cultured CD4+ T cells from blood. The receptors derive from a human donor with COVID-19.

This clonotype showed up just a few times. This sequence joins TRBV19 and TRBJ1-5, with TRBD1 as a possible D gene (5 bases). The germline V and J ends were trimmed by 5 bases and 4 bases, with 15 bases remaining between them. Germline CDR1 is LNHDA and CDR2 is SQIVND (reference sequence). This CDR3 has 15 residues. The CDR3 bases are TGTGCCAGTAGTCTGGGGCCCAATAAAAATCAGCCCCAGCATTTT. This sequence encodes CASSLGPNKNQPQHF. The full variable domain, rest sourced from reference TRBV19 and TRBJ1-5, is DGGITQSPKYLFRKEGQNVTLSCEQNLNHDAMYWYRQDPGQGLRLIYYSQIVNDFQKGDIAEGYSVSREKKESFPLTVTSAQKNPTAFYLCASSLGPNKNQPQHFGDGTRLSIL.

This chain links TRBV18 with TRBJ2-3; 12 positions match TRBD2. V shed 4 bases and J 4 bases; nucleotides not matched to a gene: 9. There are 17 residues in the CDR3. Germline lookup yields CDR1 KGHSH and CDR2 LQKENI. Here the CDR3 reads CASSLTSGGLVPDTQYF. CDR3 nucleotide sequence: TGTGCCAGCTCACTCACTAGCGGGGGGCTAGTCCCAGATACGCAGTATTTT.

This chain links TRBV19 with TRBJ1-4; 8 nucleotides line up with TRBD1. The CDR3 is 13 amino acids. Germline CDR1 reads LNHDA; CDR2 reads SQIVND (reference sequence). J gave up 7 bases and V 6 bases, and 4 bases lay outside the gene matches. CDR3 region: CASSGRGREKLFF. The CDR3 DNA sequence: TGTGCCAGTAGCGGCAGGGGGCGTGAAAAACTGTTTTTT.

This clonotype was picked up a small number of times. This chain uses TRBV7-8 with TRBJ1-2, with D uncertain. Trimming cost V 2 bases and J 2 bases, with 9 bases left between them. The germline V gene has CDR1 SGHVS and CDR2 FQNEAQ. CDR3 length: 14 residues. The CDR3 spells CASSLSGPNYGYTF. The CDR3 DNA is TGTGCCAGCAGCTTAAGCGGACCGAACTATGGCTACACCTTC.

The rearrangement uses TRBV7-6 and TRBJ1-1; TRBD1 might be the D (6 bases). Germline assignment: CDR1 SGHVS and CDR2 FNYEAQ. V was cut by 5 bases and J by 1 base, with 11 bases left in between. The length of the CDR3 is 14 residues. CDR3 in amino acids: CASSQRGANTEAFF. CDR3 nucleotides: TGTGCCAGCAGCCAACGGGGGGCGAACACTGAAGCTTTCTTT.

There are a few counts of this clonotype. The chain joins TRBV7-3 to TRBJ1-2; TRBD1 agrees at 9 bases. Trimming at V came to 5 bases and at J to 7 bases, leaving 8 bases not matched to a gene. This CDR3 has 14 amino acids. The germline CDR1 and CDR2 sequences are SGHTA and FQGTGA. CDR3 in amino acids: CASSRGQGLGGYTF. The CDR3 DNA reads as TGTGCCAGCAGCCGAGGACAGGGGCTTGGTGGCTACACCTTC.

The chain has TRBV5-1 and TRBJ1-2; 8 bases fit TRBD1. Germline V lookup: CDR1 SGHRS, CDR2 YFSETQ. V lost 0 bases, J lost 2 bases, and 0 bases stayed unmatched. CDR3 size: 14 residues. CDR3 sequence: CASSLGDRNYGYTF. CDR3 nucleotide sequence: TGCGCCAGCAGCTTGGGGGACAGGAACTATGGCTACACCTTC.

V and J are TRBV6-1 and TRBJ1-2; D ambiguous. CDR3 length equals 13 residues. Germline-derived CDR1 and CDR2 are MNHNS and SASEGT. V dropped 2 bases and J dropped 7 bases, with 11 bases sitting between them. CDR3 sequence (DNA): TGTGCCAGCAGTGAACCGACCCTGGGTGGCTACACCTTC. As protein: CASSEPTLGGYTF.

J is TRBJ1-3 and V is TRBV5-1, with D possibly matching TRBD1 (6 bases). CDR3 length: 14 residues. The germline V and J ends were trimmed by 5 bases and 3 bases, with 12 bases remaining between them. Germline CDR1 SGHRS, CDR2 YFSETQ. The CDR3 DNA follows: TGCGCCAGCAGGGAGGGGGGCTATGGAAACACCATATATTTT. Its translation: CASREGGYGNTIYF.

The sample holds a few counts of this clonotype. The CDR3 is CASSPRGDLMNTEAFF. DNA for the CDR3: TGTGCCAGCAGCCCCAGAGGGGATCTCATGAACACTGAAGCTTTCTTT. The rearrangement joins TRBV7-9 to TRBJ1-1; D may be TRBD1 (5 bases). CDR1 and CDR2 from the germline V gene are SEHNR and FQNEAQ (reference sequence). Between the trimmed V and J ends, which lost 5 bases and 0 bases, there was a span of 16 bases. There are 16 residues in the CDR3.

This chain connects TRBV7-8 to TRBJ2-1, with 11 bases aligning to TRBD1. V trimming: 6 bases; J trimming: 8 bases; junction bases outside the gene matches: 12. Germline CDR1 SGHVS, CDR2 FQNEAQ. The CDR3 spans 16 residues. The CDR3 sequence: CASRRGPDRGRDEQFF. The CDR3 DNA sequence: TGTGCCAGCAGAAGGGGACCGGACAGGGGGCGTGATGAGCAGTTCTTC.

The table lists this clonotype with a count of one. CDR3 sequence (DNA): TGTGCCAGCAGCCCCTCCGGACAGGGAAGTGAGCAGTTCTTC. Residues: CASSPSGQGSEQFF. J is TRBJ2-1 and V is TRBV5-8; the match to TRBD1 covers 8 bases. This CDR3 has 14 amino acids. CDR1 is SGHTS and CDR2 is YDEGEE in the germline V gene. With 4 bases clipped from V and 9 bases from J, the junction kept 9 bases outside the gene matches.

In the case of this clonotype: Because the CDR3's place on the DNA is in doubt, the DNA is left out and the CDR3 is given as listed by TCRdb. V is TRBV11-2 and J is TRBJ1-6; the table gives TRBD1 as D, unverified against the DNA. Germline V lookup: CDR1 SGHAT, CDR2 FQNNGV. The CDR3 is 15 residues long, ends included. CDR3 sequence: CASSSSGQGKSPLHF.

V usage is TRBV2 and J usage is TRBJ1-6; TRBD1 agrees at 10 bases. The J segment lost 10 bases and the V segment lost 3 bases, leaving 3 bases of the junction unmatched. The CDR3 loop spans 14 amino acids. Per germline, CDR1 SNHLY and CDR2 FYNNEI. CDR3 region: CASSDGQGVSPLHF. CDR3 bases: TGTGCCAGCAGTGATGGACAGGGGGTCTCACCCCTCCACTTT.

This clonotype was observed a handful of times. The chain is built from TRBV7-9 and TRBJ2-3; TRBD2 matches at 10 bases. This CDR3 spans 16 amino acids. Looked up from germline, CDR1 is SEHNR and CDR2 is FQNEAQ (reference sequence). With 6 bases clipped from V and 1 base from J, the junction kept 7 bases outside the gene matches. As DNA, the CDR3 is TGTGCCAGCAGGTCCCTAGCGGGGGCCGGCACAGATACGCAGTATTTT. Translating it yields CASRSLAGAGTDTQYF.

The rearrangement links TRBV20-1 to TRBJ1-3; D may be TRBD1 (5 bases). The germline gives CDR1 DFQATT, CDR2 SNEGSKA (reference sequence). V lost 3 bases to trimming and J lost 0 bases, with 12 bases between them. The CDR3 is 15 amino acids. The CDR3 is CSASQGRPSGNTIYF. Written as DNA, the CDR3 is TGCAGTGCTAGCCAGGGACGACCCTCTGGAAACACCATATATTTT.

This clonotype has only a few counts. The chain carries TRBV27 and TRBJ2-7; D is uncertain. The CDR3 covers 15 residues. CDR1 is MNHEY and CDR2 is SMNVEV in the germline V gene (reference sequence). Trimming took 5 bases from V and 0 from J, leaving 14 bases between them. The CDR3 here is CASSLTGSASYEQYF. The CDR3 DNA is TGTGCCAGCAGTCTTACCGGGTCCGCCTCCTACGAGCAGTACTTC.

V is TRBV10-3 and J is TRBJ2-3, with 7 bases identical to TRBD2. This CDR3 spans 14 amino acids. Germline loops: CDR1 ENHRY, CDR2 SYGVKD. V shed 10 bases, J shed 2 bases, and the junction held 9 bases outside the gene matches. The CDR3 nucleotides are TGTGCCAGCCAAGGACTAGGGACCACAGATACGCAGTATTTT. Translating gives CASQGLGTTDTQYF.

This clonotype was seen a handful of times. This chain joins TRBV20-1 and TRBJ2-2, with 7 positions matching TRBD1. Germline CDR1 is DFQATT and CDR2 is SNEGSKA (reference sequence). V gave up 1 base and J gave up 5 bases; unmatched junction bases: 4. CDR3 length: 14 residues. The CDR3 protein is CSARATGYTGELFF. DNA for the CDR3: TGCAGTGCTAGAGCGACAGGGTATACCGGGGAGCTGTTTTTT.

The V call is TRBV12-3 or TRBV12-4, the J call TRBJ2-5; the match to TRBD1 covers 9 bases. The length of the CDR3 is 14 residues. The V gene end was trimmed by 6 bases and the J gene end by 6 bases; junction bases not matched to a gene: 8. The CDR3, as DNA: TGTGCCAGCAGACGAGGGACAGGGCTCCAGACCCAGTACTTC. Its translation is CASRRGTGLQTQYF.

The genes are TRBV6-1 and TRBJ1-3; D gene ambiguous. The germline V gene encodes CDR1 MNHNS and CDR2 SASEGT. The ends were cut back, 0 bases at V and 2 bases at J, with 11 bases in the middle. The length of the CDR3 is 16 residues. In DNA form, the CDR3 reads TGTGCCAGCAGTGAAGCTATCGCGAGTACTGGAAACACCATATATTTT. It codes for CASSEAIASTGNTIYF.

This chain uses TRBV20-1 with TRBJ2-1; TRBD2 aligns across 12 bases. The V and J ends lost 0 bases and 7 bases, in that order; junction bases with no gene match: 7. From germline, CDR1 is DFQATT and CDR2 SNEGSKA (reference sequence). The CDR3 has 16 amino acids. The CDR3 bases are TGCAGTGCTAGAGACCCGACTAGCGGGGGCAAAAATGAGCAGTTCTTC. Amino acids: CSARDPTSGGKNEQFF.

The chain joins TRBV7-9 to TRBJ1-4; perhaps TRBD1 as D (6 bases). In germline, CDR1 is SEHNR, CDR2 FQNEAQ (reference sequence). V lost 3 bases and J lost 3, with 11 bases in between. The CDR3 is 15 residues long. The CDR3 DNA sequence: TGTGCCAGCAGCTTTGATTGGACAGCTAATGAAAAACTGTTTTTT. Encoded protein: CASSFDWTANEKLFF. Combining the CDR3 with reference TRBV7-9 and TRBJ1-4 gives the whole variable domain DTGVSQNPRHKITKRGQNVTFRCDPISEHNRLYWYRQTLGQGPEFLTYFQNEAQLEKSRLLSDRFSAERPKGSFSTLEIQRTEQGDSAMYLCASSFDWTANEKLFFGSGTQLSVL.

The chain combines TRBV2 with TRBJ1-2; 12 bases fit TRBD1. Germline V lookup: CDR1 SNHLY, CDR2 FYNNEI. This CDR3 has 12 amino acids. The V and J ends lost 8 bases and 13 bases, in that order; junction bases with no gene match: 8. CDR3 region: CASQTGTGGGTF. The CDR3, as DNA: TGTGCCAGCCAGACGGGGACAGGGGGCGGCACCTTC.

A single count supports this clonotype. No conserved phenylalanine or tryptophan ends this CDR3, so it is likely a read error. V usage is TRBV2 and J usage is TRBJ1-3; possibly TRBD1 for D (5 bases). Germline values: CDR1 SNHLY, CDR2 FYNNEI. There are 13 residues in the CDR3. V was shortened by 7 bases and J by 4 bases, with 11 bases between the two germline ends. The CDR3 region has the DNA TGTGCCAGCACTCAAAAGGGGGGAAACACCATATATTCT. Protein sequence: CASTQKGGNTIYS.

This clonotype was seen more than once but under ten times. The chain has TRBV10-1 and TRBJ2-3, with 8 bases aligning to TRBD1. The V gene end was trimmed by 6 bases and the J gene end by 0 bases; junction bases not matched to a gene: 5. This CDR3 is 15 amino acids long. Germline assignment: CDR1 WNHNN and CDR2 SYGVQD (reference sequence). CDR3 nucleotides: TGCGCCAGCAGCCCCCGGGACAGGAGCACAGATACGCAGTATTTT. This translates into CASSPRDRSTDTQYF.

The table lists this clonotype with a few counts. V gene TRBV2 combines with J gene TRBJ2-5; D might be TRBD2 (6 bases). The ends were cut back, 4 bases at V and 1 base at J, with 13 bases in the middle. Germline CDR1 and CDR2: SNHLY and FYNNEI. The CDR3 length is 15 residues. CDR3 sequence reads: CASSATSLRQETQYF. The CDR3, as DNA: TGTGCCAGCAGTGCGACTAGTTTGCGCCAAGAGACCCAGTACTTC.

CDR3 loop: CASARGLAGGQETQYF. The CDR3 DNA is TGTGCCAGCGCTCGAGGGTTAGCGGGAGGTCAAGAGACCCAGTACTTC. The V gene is TRBV2, the J gene TRBJ2-5; 10 bases align to TRBD2. The CDR3 is 16 amino acids. The V gene end was trimmed by 8 bases and the J gene end by 2 bases; junction bases not matched to a gene: 11. Germline values: CDR1 SNHLY, CDR2 FYNNEI.

The chain links TRBV6-1 to TRBJ1-1; tentative D call: TRBD1 (6 bases). This CDR3 is 14 amino acids long. V shed 6 bases and J shed 9 bases, with 20 bases lying between them. Per the germline V gene, CDR1 is MNHNS and CDR2 is SASEGT. The CDR3 here is CASSTVRTAKKAFF. In DNA, the CDR3 is TGTGCCAGCAGCACCGTCCGGACAGCGAAGAAAGCTTTCTTT.

This clonotype was seen more than once but under ten times. The chain couples TRBV20-1 to TRBJ2-3; 11 bases fit TRBD2. In germline, CDR1 is DFQATT, CDR2 SNEGSKA (reference sequence). The CDR3 totals 18 residues. Trimming at V came to 2 bases and at J to 0 bases, leaving 10 bases not matched to a gene. CDR3 sequence reads: CSARQRLAGSPSTDTQYF. Written as DNA, the CDR3 is TGCAGTGCTAGACAGCGACTAGCGGGGTCCCCTAGCACAGATACGCAGTATTTT.